This T cell receptor (beta chain) was identified during a study of T cell responses to AZD1222 COVID-19 vaccine. The CDR3 is 17 amino acids. V trimming: 4 bases; J trimming: 5 bases; junction bases outside the gene matches: 12. The data were produced by immunoSEQ multiplex PCR, yet TCRdb's version contains in-frame clones alone and is incomplete. Among around 78,000 clones listed, approximately 86% were seen once. A remark on this clone: Its antigen is as yet unknown.

Study-level points and caveats: Rises in breadth and depth of Spike-specific TCRs came after two AZD1222 doses. Per reports, nearly half of all spike-specific TCRs target regions that are unmutated in variants. Clonal diversity may have been underestimated, and the donors were mostly white British, with more females than males.

V is TRBV23-1 and J is TRBJ1-2; TRBD1 matches at 11 bases. TRBV23-1 is an ORF, with its function uncertain. The sequences come from peripheral blood, collected on day 0 of MenACWY control vaccination. The clonotype comes from an adult in good health. CDR3 DNA: TGCGCCAGCAGTCGCAGGAAGGACAGGGGGCGCCTGTATGGCTACACCTTC. It codes for CASSRRKDRGRLYGYTF.